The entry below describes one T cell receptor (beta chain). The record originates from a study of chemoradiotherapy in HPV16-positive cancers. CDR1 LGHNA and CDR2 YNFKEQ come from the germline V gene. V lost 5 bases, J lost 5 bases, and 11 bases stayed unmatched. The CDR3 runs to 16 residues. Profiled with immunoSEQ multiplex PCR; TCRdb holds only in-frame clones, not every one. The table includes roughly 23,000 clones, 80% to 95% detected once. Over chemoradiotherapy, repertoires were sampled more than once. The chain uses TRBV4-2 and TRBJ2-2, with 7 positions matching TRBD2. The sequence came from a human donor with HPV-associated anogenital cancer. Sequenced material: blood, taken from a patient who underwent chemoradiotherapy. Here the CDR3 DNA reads TGTGCCAGCAGCTCTCACAGCGGGGTTGGAACCGGGGAGCTGTTTTTT. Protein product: CASSSHSGVGTGELFF.